The clone carrying this T cell receptor (beta chain) occurred many times. What it binds is not known. Germline CDR1 and CDR2: DFQATT and SNEGSKA (reference sequence). Trimming left V 7 bases short and J 6 bases short, with 18 bases between. CDR3 length equals 13 residues. Individual cDNA molecules carried attached unique molecular identifiers. A single record per CDR3 protein comes from TCRdb applying MiXCR to the 5' RACE reads. The table has 60,000 to 75,000 distinct CDR3 sequences, about 9.1% seen once. The data stem from a study of early T cells in non-severe SARS-CoV-2 infection. Overall study findings and caveats: In VDJdb matching, anti-spike CD8 responses were favored while private and CD4 specificities went missing.

The specimen comprised whole blood, sampled at baseline. This receptor was taken from an adult who was a healthcare worker with PCR-confirmed SARS-CoV-2 infection or an uninfected control (not recorded which). The chain combines TRBV20-1 with TRBJ1-1; no firm D call. The CDR3 spells CSVPGFSGAEAFF. The CDR3 bases are TGCAGTGTCCCTGGGTTTTCTGGCGCTGAAGCTTTCTTT.